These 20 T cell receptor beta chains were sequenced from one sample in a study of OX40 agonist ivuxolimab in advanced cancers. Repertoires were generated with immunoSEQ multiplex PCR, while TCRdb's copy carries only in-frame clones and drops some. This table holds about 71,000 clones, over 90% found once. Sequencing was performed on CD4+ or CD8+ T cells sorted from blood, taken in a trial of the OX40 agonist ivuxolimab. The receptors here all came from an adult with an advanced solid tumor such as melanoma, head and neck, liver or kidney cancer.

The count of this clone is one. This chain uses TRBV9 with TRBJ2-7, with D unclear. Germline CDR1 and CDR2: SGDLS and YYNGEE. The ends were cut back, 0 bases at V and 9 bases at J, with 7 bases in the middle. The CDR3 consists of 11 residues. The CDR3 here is CASSVEGPQYF. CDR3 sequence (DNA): TGTGCCAGCAGCGTAGAAGGTCCGCAGTACTTC.

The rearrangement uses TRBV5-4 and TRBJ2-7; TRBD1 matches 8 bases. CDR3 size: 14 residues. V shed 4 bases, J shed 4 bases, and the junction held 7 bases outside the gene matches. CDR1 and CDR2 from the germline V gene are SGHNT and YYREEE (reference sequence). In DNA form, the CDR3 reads TGTGCCAGCAGCCCTGGGACAGGCGTTTACGAGCAGTACTTC. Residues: CASSPGTGVYEQYF.

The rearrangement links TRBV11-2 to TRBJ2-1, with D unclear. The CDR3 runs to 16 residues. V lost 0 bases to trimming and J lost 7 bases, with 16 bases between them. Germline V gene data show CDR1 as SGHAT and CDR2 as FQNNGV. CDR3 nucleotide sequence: TGTGCCAGCAGCTTAGAGAGCCCCAATGTAGGGAATGAGCAGTTCTTC. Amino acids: CASSLESPNVGNEQFF.

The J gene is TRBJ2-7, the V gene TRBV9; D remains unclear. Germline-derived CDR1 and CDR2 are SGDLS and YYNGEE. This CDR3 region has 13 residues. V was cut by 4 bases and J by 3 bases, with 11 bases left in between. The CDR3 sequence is CASSTAVDYEQYF. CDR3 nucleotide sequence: TGTGCCAGCAGCACCGCCGTGGACTACGAGCAGTACTTC. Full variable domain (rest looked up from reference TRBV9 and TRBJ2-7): DSGVTQTPKHLITATGQRVTLRCSPRSGDLSVYWYQQSLDQGLQFLIQYYNGEERAKGNILERFSAQQFPDLHSELNLSSLELGDSALYFCASSTAVDYEQYFGPGTRLTVT.

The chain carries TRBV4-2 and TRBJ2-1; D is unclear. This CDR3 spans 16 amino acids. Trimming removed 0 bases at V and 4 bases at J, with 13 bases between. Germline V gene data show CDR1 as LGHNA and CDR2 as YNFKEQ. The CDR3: CASSQDAVDLYNEQFF. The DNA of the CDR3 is TGTGCCAGCAGCCAAGATGCGGTTGATCTTTACAATGAGCAGTTCTTC.

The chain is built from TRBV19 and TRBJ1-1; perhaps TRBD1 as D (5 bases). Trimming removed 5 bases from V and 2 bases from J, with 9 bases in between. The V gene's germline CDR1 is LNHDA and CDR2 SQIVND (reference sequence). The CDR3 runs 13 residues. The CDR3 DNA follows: TGTGCCAGTAGTGTGACAGAAAACACTGAAGCTTTCTTT. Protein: CASSVTENTEAFF.

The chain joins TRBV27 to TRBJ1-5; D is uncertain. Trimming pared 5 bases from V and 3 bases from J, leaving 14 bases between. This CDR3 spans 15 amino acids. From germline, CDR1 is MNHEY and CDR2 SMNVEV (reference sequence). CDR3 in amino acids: CASSLGRGVNQPQHF. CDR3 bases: TGTGCCAGCAGTCTTGGGCGGGGAGTCAATCAGCCCCAGCATTTT.

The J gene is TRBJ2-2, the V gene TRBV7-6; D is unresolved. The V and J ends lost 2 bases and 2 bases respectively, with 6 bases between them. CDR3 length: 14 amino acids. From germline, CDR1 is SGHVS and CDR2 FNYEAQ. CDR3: CASSLSRNTGELFF. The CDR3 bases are TGTGCCAGCAGCTTAAGCAGAAACACCGGGGAGCTGTTTTTT.

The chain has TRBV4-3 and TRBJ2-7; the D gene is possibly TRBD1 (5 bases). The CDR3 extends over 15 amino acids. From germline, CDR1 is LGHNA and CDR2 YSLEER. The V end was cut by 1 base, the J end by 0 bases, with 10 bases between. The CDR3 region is CASSQGGRSSYEQYF. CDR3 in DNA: TGCGCCAGCAGCCAAGGGGGCAGGAGCTCCTACGAGCAGTACTTC.

The CDR3 spells CASKVGGRLFF. DNA for the CDR3: TGTGCCAGCAAGGTGGGCGGAAGACTGTTTTTT. This chain connects TRBV25-1 to TRBJ1-4; no firm D call. Germline CDR1 MGHDK, CDR2 SYGVNS. The CDR3 contains 11 residues. V shed 7 bases and J shed 13 bases, with 13 bases lying between them.

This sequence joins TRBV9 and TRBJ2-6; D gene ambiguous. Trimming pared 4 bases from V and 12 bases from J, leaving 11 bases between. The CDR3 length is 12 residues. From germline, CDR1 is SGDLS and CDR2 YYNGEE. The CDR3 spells CASSPGDGVLTF. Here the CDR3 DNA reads TGTGCCAGCAGCCCCGGTGACGGCGTCCTGACTTTC.

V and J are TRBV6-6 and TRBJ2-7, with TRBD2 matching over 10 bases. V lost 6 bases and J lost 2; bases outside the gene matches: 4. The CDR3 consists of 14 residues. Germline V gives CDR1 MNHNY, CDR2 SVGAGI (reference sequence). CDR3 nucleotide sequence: TGTGCCAGCAGAAATAGCGGGAGGACCTACGAGCAGTACTTC. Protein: CASRNSGRTYEQYF.

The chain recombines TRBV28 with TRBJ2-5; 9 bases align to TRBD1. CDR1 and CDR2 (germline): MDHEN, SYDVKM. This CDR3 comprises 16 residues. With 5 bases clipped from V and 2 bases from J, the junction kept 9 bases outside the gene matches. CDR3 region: CASSPRTGATQETQYF. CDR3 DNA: TGTGCCAGCAGTCCCCGGACAGGGGCAACTCAAGAGACCCAGTACTTC.

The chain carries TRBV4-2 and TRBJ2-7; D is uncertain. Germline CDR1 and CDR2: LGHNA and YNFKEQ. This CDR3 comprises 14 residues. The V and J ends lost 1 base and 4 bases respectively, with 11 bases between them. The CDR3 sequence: CASSQGIGRYEQYF. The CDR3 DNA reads TGTGCCAGCAGCCAAGGCATCGGGCGGTACGAGCAGTACTTC.

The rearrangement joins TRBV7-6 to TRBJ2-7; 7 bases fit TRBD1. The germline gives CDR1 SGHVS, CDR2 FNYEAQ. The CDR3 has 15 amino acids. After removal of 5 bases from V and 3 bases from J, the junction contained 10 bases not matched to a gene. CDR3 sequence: CASSQGQAVFYEQYF. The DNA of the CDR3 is TGTGCCAGCAGCCAAGGACAGGCCGTTTTCTACGAGCAGTACTTC.

CDR3 DNA: TGTGCCGGAACTAGGGATGGAAACACCATATATTTT. Its protein is CAGTRDGNTIYF. This chain joins TRBV10-3 and TRBJ1-3; D uncertain. Germline values: CDR1 ENHRY, CDR2 SYGVKD. The CDR3 contains 12 residues. Between the trimmed V and J ends, which lost 11 bases and 3 bases, there was a span of 11 bases.

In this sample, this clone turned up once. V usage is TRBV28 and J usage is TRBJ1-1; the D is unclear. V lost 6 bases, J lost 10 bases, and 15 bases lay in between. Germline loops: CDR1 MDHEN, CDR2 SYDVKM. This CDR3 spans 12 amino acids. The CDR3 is CASRPRRVIAFF. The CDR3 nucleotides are TGTGCCAGCAGGCCCCGTCGGGTAATAGCTTTCTTT.

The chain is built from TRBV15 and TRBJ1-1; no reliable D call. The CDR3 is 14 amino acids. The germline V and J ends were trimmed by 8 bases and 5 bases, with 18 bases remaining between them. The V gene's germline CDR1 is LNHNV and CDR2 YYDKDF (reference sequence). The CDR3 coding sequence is TGTGCCACCCTACATACACCAGGTCGGACTGAAGCTTTCTTT. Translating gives CATLHTPGRTEAFF.

DNA of the CDR3: TGTGCCAGCAGCCATGAAAGGGACAAGGGTGAAAAACTGTTTTTT. The encoded protein is CASSHERDKGEKLFF. V and J are TRBV7-9 and TRBJ1-4; D may be TRBD1 (6 bases). Trimming removed 5 bases at V and 7 bases at J, with 17 bases between. The CDR3 spans 15 residues. Germline V CDR1 and CDR2: SEHNR, FQNEAQ (reference sequence).

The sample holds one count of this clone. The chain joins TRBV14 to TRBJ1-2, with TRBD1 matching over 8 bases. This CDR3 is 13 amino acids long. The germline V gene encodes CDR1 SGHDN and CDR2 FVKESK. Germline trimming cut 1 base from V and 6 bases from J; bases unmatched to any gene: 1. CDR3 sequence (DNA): TGTGCCAGCAGCCAAGCGGGACAGGATGGCTACACCTTC. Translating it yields CASSQAGQDGYTF.